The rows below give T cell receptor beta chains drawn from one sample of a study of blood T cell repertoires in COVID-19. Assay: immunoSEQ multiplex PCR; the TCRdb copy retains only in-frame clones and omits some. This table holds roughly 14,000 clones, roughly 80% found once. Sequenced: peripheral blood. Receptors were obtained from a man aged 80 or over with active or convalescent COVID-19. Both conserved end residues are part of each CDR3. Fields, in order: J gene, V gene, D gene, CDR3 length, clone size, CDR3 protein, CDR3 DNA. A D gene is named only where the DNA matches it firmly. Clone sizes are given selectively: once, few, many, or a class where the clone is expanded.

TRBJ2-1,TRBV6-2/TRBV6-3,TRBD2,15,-,CASSLTSASYNEQFF,TGTGCCAGCAGTCTAACTAGCGCCTCCTACAATGAGCAGTTCTTC
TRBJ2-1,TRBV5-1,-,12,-,CASSPLDNEQFF,TGCGCCAGCTCCCCCCTAGATAATGAGCAGTTCTTC
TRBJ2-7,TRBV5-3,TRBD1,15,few,CARRLGQGAFHEQYF,TGTGCCAGAAGATTAGGACAGGGGGCGTTCCACGAGCAGTACTTC
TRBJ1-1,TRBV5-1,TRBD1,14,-,CASSTGQGASEAFF,TGCGCCAGCAGCACCGGACAGGGGGCGTCTGAAGCTTTCTTT
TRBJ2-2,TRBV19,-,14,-,CASLTGREAGELFF,TGTGCCAGTCTCACAGGGCGAGAGGCCGGGGAGCTGTTTTTT
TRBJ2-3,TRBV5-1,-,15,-,CASSLRGTTADTQYF,TGCGCCAGCAGCTTGCGGGGAACCACGGCGGATACGCAGTATTTT
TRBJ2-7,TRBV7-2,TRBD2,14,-,CASRQTSGGYEQYF,TGTGCCAGCAGGCAAACTAGCGGGGGATACGAGCAGTACTTC
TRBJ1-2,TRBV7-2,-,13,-,CASSLGQNYGYTF,TGTGCCAGCAGCTTAGGGCAGAACTATGGCTACACCTTC
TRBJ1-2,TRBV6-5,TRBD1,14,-,CASKQTGTGDGYTF,TGTGCCAGCAAACAAACCGGGACAGGGGATGGCTACACCTTC
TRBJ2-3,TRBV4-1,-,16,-,CASSQDRGTSTDTQYF,TGCGCCAGCAGCCAAGATCGCGGGACTAGCACAGATACGCAGTATTTT
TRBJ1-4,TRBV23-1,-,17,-,CASSPSSCRDINEKLFF,TGCGCCAGCAGTCCTTCCTCCTGCCGGGACATTAATGAAAAACTGTTTTTT
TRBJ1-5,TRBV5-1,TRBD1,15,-,CASSLTGAEGQPQHF,TGCGCCAGCAGCTTGACAGGGGCGGAAGGTCAGCCCCAGCATTTT
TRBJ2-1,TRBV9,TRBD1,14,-,CASSVGQGADEQFF,TGTGCCAGCAGCGTCGGACAGGGGGCCGATGAGCAGTTCTTC
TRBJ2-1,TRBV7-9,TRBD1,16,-,CASSSGQALLYNEQFF,TGTGCCAGCAGCTCTGGACAGGCCCTGCTGTACAATGAGCAGTTCTTC
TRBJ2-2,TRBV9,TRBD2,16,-,CASSVTAGGGTGELFF,TGTGCCAGCAGCGTGACAGCGGGGGGAGGCACCGGGGAGCTGTTTTTT